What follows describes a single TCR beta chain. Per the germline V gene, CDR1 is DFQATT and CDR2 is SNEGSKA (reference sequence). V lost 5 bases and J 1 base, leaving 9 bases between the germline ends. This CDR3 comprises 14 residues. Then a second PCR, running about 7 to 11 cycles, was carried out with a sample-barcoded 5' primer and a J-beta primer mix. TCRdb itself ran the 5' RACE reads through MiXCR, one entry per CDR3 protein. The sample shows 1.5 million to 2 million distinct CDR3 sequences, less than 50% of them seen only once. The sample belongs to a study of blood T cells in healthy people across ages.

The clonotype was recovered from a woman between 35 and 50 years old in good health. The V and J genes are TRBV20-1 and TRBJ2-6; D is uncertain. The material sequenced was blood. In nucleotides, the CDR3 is TGCAGTGCTTTATCGGCGTCTGGGGCCAACGTCCTGACTTTC. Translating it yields CSALSASGANVLTF.